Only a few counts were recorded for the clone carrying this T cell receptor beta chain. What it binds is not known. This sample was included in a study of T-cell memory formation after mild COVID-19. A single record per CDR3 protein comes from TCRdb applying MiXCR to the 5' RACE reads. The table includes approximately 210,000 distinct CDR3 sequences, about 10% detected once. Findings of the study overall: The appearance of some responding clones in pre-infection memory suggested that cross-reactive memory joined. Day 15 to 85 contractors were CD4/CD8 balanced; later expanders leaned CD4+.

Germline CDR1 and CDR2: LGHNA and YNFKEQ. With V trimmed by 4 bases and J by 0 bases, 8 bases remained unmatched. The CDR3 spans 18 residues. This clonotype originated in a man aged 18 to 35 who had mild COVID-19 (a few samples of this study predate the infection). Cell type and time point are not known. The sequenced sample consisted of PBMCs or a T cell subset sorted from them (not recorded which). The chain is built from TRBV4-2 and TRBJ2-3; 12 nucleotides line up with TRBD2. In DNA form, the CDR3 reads TGTGCCAGCAGCCTGACGTCTAGCGGGGGGGTAAGCACAGATACGCAGTATTTT. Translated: CASSLTSSGGVSTDTQYF.